The 31 T cell receptor beta chains listed next were all sequenced from one sample in a study of CD8+CD57+ T cells in acquired aplastic anemia. TCR beta VDJ and CDR3 profiles were obtained from a genomic DNA template. TCRdb processed the reads anew with MiXCR; each CDR3 protein has one entry. The table lists 150,000 to 200,000 distinct CDR3 sequences, about 48% of them singletons. Patients picked for sequencing had shown CD8+CD57+ cell expansion detected by flow cytometry. Sequencing used sorted CD4+, CD8+, or CD8+CD57+ T cells (not recorded which) from PBMCs. The source of these receptors is a human donor with aplastic anemia.

This chain links TRBV7-9 with TRBJ2-2; a possible D gene is TRBD2 (6 bases). The CDR3 spans 15 residues. The germline V gene encodes CDR1 SEHNR and CDR2 FQNEAQ (reference sequence). V was pared by 5 bases and J by 5 bases, with 15 bases between. The DNA for the CDR3 is TGTGCCAGCAGCCAAGGGACTGGTTTAACCGGGGAGCTGTTTTTT. It yields the protein CASSQGTGLTGELFF.

The chain links TRBV5-5 to TRBJ2-1; 7 positions match TRBD1. The CDR3 spans 14 residues. Per the germline V gene, CDR1 is SGHKS and CDR2 is YYEKEE (reference sequence). The V segment lost 4 bases and the J segment 9 bases; nucleotides outside the gene matches: 10. CDR3 DNA sequence: TGTGCCAGCAGCAACACAGACAGGGCCGGTGAGCAGTTCTTC. Translation gives CASSNTDRAGEQFF.

The chain employs TRBV30 and TRBJ1-1; 7 bases map to TRBD1. Germline values: CDR1 GTSNPN, CDR2 SVGIG (reference sequence). The CDR3 sequence is 14 residues long. Trimming at V came to 3 bases and at J to 6 bases, leaving 10 bases not matched to a gene. In DNA form, the CDR3 reads TGTGCCTGGAGCCCATTAGACAGGGCCGCTGAAGCTTTCTTT. Translated, it gives CAWSPLDRAAEAFF.

The chain links TRBV2 to TRBJ1-1; the D gene is possibly TRBD1 (5 bases). The CDR3 loop spans 14 amino acids. Germline CDR1 and CDR2: SNHLY and FYNNEI. Trimming left V 3 bases short and J 2 bases short, with 10 bases between. This CDR3 is CASSDGAANTEAFF. Here the CDR3 DNA reads TGTGCCAGCAGTGATGGGGCCGCTAACACTGAAGCTTTCTTT.

Only one count was recorded for this clonotype. The genes are TRBV20-1 and TRBJ2-1; the match to TRBD2 covers 7 bases. The CDR3 is 13 residues long. Germline-derived CDR1 and CDR2 are DFQATT and SNEGSKA (reference sequence). V shed 3 bases and J 8 bases; nucleotides not matched to a gene: 7. CDR3 region: CSARQLATHEQFF. The CDR3 nucleotides are TGCAGTGCTAGGCAACTAGCGACCCATGAGCAGTTCTTC.

In its sample, this clonotype was seen many times. An end of the junction does not agree with germline; a read error may underlie this. CDR3 sequence reads: CACSSDRTQETQYF. The CDR3 DNA sequence: TGTGCCTGCAGTTCGGACAGAACCCAAGAGACCCAGTACTTC. The genes are TRBV2 and TRBJ2-5; tentatively, D is TRBD1 (6 bases). CDR1 is SNHLY, CDR2 FYNNEI, per germline. This CDR3 is 14 amino acids long.

This rearrangement joins TRBV20-1 to TRBJ1-3, with 7 nucleotides matching TRBD1. CDR3 size: 13 residues. CDR1 is DFQATT and CDR2 is SNEGSKA in the germline V gene (reference sequence). Unmatched junction bases numbered 4, after V lost 6 bases and J lost 2 bases. The CDR3 here is CSAGDRPGNTIYF. The DNA for the CDR3 is TGCAGTGCCGGGGACAGACCTGGAAACACCATATATTTT.

The chain has TRBV20-1 and TRBJ1-1; maybe TRBD1 (5 bases). CDR1 and CDR2 from the germline V gene are DFQATT and SNEGSKA (reference sequence). This CDR3 contains 12 residues. V was shortened by 2 bases and J by 6 bases, with 10 bases between the two germline ends. The CDR3 loop reads CSARQGRAEAFF. CDR3 sequence (DNA): TGCAGTGCTAGACAGGGAAGAGCTGAAGCTTTCTTT.

This clonotype has a count of ten or more. V and J are TRBV5-1 and TRBJ2-7; TRBD1 matches at 7 bases. The J segment lost 2 bases and the V segment lost 3 bases, leaving 2 bases of the junction unmatched. The CDR3 covers 13 residues. In germline, CDR1 is SGHRS, CDR2 YFSETQ. DNA of the CDR3: TGCGCCAGCAGCTCCGGGACAGCCTACGAGCAGTACTTC. It codes for CASSSGTAYEQYF.

The CDR3 coding sequence is TGTGCCAGCAGCTTAATTCCTTCCCCGGGTAATGAGCAGTTCTTC. It is translated as CASSLIPSPGNEQFF. This sequence joins TRBV11-1 and TRBJ2-1; no reliable D call. Germline CDR1 reads SGHAT; CDR2 reads FQDESV (reference sequence). Trimming left V 2 bases short and J 7 bases short, with 15 bases between. CDR3 size: 15 residues.

A remark on this clonotype: A much bigger clone sits one base away, suggesting this may be a read error. The CDR3 does not close with the conserved phenylalanine or tryptophan, likely indicating a read error. No DNA is shown, since the ends of the CDR3 on it are uncertain; the CDR3 is the one TCRdb lists. The chain uses TRBV7-6 and TRBJ2-1. The CDR3 spans 13 amino acids, including both terminal residues. Germline V gene lookup returns CDR1 SGHVS and CDR2 FNYEAQ. This chain's CDR3 is CASSWYSVNEQLL.

The rearrangement joins TRBV7-2 to TRBJ1-5; D not certain. CDR1 is SGHTA, CDR2 FQGNSA, per germline. The CDR3 is 13 residues long. Trimming removed 1 base from V and 7 bases from J, with 8 bases in between. CDR3 bases: TGTGCCAGCAGCTTAGGGAACGAGCAGCCCCAGCATTTT. Its protein is CASSLGNEQPQHF. The full variable domain, its missing parts supplied by reference TRBV7-2 and TRBJ1-5, is GAGVSQSPSNKVTEKGKDVELRCDPISGHTALYWYRQSLGQGLEFLIYFQGNSAPDKSGLPSDRFSAERTGGSVSTLTIQRTQQEDSAVYLCASSLGNEQPQHFGDGTRLSIL.

The rearrangement joins TRBV2 to TRBJ2-5, with unresolved D. The CDR3 runs 13 residues. V was trimmed by 4 bases and J by 5 bases, leaving 11 bases between them. CDR1 and CDR2 (germline): SNHLY, FYNNEI. CDR3 amino acids: CASSARRQETQYF. The CDR3 nucleotides are TGTGCCAGCAGTGCGCGGCGGCAGGAGACCCAGTACTTC.

The chain carries TRBV2 and TRBJ1-4; 10 bases line up with TRBD1. Germline assignment: CDR1 SNHLY and CDR2 FYNNEI. The V segment lost 6 bases and the J segment 4 bases; nucleotides outside the gene matches: 8. CDR3 size: 16 residues. CDR3 DNA sequence: TGTGCCAGCAGAGCAGACAGGGGGCAAGTTAATGAAAAACTGTTTTTT. Protein: CASRADRGQVNEKLFF.

With respect to this clonotype: At one end the junction does not follow the germline gene, possibly because of a read error. This chain links TRBV15 with TRBJ1-2, with D tentatively TRBD1 (5 bases). CDR3 length: 12 residues. CDR1 and CDR2 from the germline V gene are LNHNV and YYDKDF (reference sequence). In nucleotides, the CDR3 is TGTGCCGCCAGCACGGCGGGGCGCGGCTACACCTTC. Translation: CAASTAGRGYTF.

This rearrangement joins TRBV3-1 to TRBJ2-3; 7 nucleotides match TRBD2. Germline V lookup: CDR1 LGHDT, CDR2 YNNKEL (reference sequence). This CDR3 has 15 residues. V shed 1 base, J shed 2 bases, and the junction held 3 bases outside the gene matches. CDR3: CASSQGLALTDTQYF. DNA for the CDR3: TGTGCCAGCAGCCAAGGACTAGCCCTCACAGATACGCAGTATTTT.

The chain is built from TRBV2 and TRBJ2-7; TRBD2 aligns across 9 bases. This CDR3 has 15 amino acids. Per the germline V gene, CDR1 is SNHLY and CDR2 is FYNNEI. Trimming cost V 4 bases and J 5 bases; bases outside gene matches: 9. CDR3 protein: CASSVSAGGSNEQYF. The CDR3 bases are TGTGCCAGCAGTGTATCAGCGGGAGGTAGTAACGAGCAGTACTTC.

This clonotype was observed a few times. V and J are TRBV7-9 and TRBJ1-6, with D maybe TRBD1 (5 bases). This CDR3 has 13 residues. Trimming took 5 bases from V and 10 from J, leaving 12 bases between them. In germline, CDR1 is SEHNR, CDR2 FQNEAQ (reference sequence). The CDR3 spells CASSNQGGSPLHF. The CDR3 bases are TGTGCCAGCAGCAACCAGGGAGGGTCACCCCTCCACTTT.

This clonotype was detected ten times or more. The genes are TRBV19 and TRBJ1-5; D uncertain. With 3 bases removed from V and 1 base from J, the gap between germline ends came to 4 bases. Germline CDR1 reads LNHDA; CDR2 reads SQIVND (reference sequence). This CDR3 has 13 residues. The DNA of the CDR3 is TGTGCCAGTAGTATGGGCAGCAATCAGCCCCAGCATTTT. Translation gives CASSMGSNQPQHF.

This clonotype was recorded a few times. CDR3 region: CASKKFVSGGSNEQYF. The DNA for the CDR3 is TGTGCCAGCAAGAAATTTGTGAGTGGCGGTAGTAACGAGCAGTACTTC. The chain recombines TRBV6-1 with TRBJ2-7, with no clear D. From germline, CDR1 is MNHNS and CDR2 SASEGT. CDR3 length: 16 amino acids. The ends were cut back, 7 bases at V and 5 bases at J, with 24 bases in the middle.

On this clonotype: A read error may explain this, as a much larger clone is one base away. The rearrangement links TRBV9 to TRBJ1-2, with D possibly being TRBD1 (6 bases). Looked up from germline, CDR1 is SGDLS and CDR2 is YYNGEE. The CDR3 sequence is 15 residues long. V lost 4 bases and J 8 bases, leaving 21 bases between the germline ends. In DNA form, the CDR3 reads TGTGCCAGCAGCATAGTGGGGGCCTCCCTGTCGGGCTACACCTTC. The encoded protein is CASSIVGASLSGYTF.

Points on this clonotype: One end of the junction does not line up with germline, which may come from a read error. This chain uses TRBV20-1 with TRBJ2-6, with 8 nucleotides matching TRBD1. This CDR3 is built from 12 residues. Germline V gene lookup returns CDR1 DFQATT and CDR2 SNEGSKA (reference sequence). CDR3 amino acids: CSAPDRANVLTF. DNA of the CDR3: TGCAGTGCCCCGGACAGGGCGAACGTCCTGACTTTC.

CDR3 loop: CASSGSLAGLSYEQYF. CDR3 bases: TGTGCCAGCAGTGGATCTCTAGCGGGACTTTCCTACGAGCAGTACTTC. The J gene is TRBJ2-7, the V gene TRBV2, with 9 bases aligning to TRBD2. Germline lookup yields CDR1 SNHLY and CDR2 FYNNEI. V lost 4 bases to trimming and J lost 1 base; unmatched junction nucleotides: 8. CDR3 size: 16 residues.

The genes are TRBV29-1 and TRBJ1-1, with TRBD1 as a possible D gene (5 bases). The germline CDR1 and CDR2 sequences are SQVTM and ANQGSEA. This CDR3 spans 13 amino acids. V was trimmed by 3 bases and J by 6 bases, leaving 14 bases between them. The CDR3: CSVDDWGSPEAFF. The CDR3 DNA sequence: TGCAGCGTTGATGATTGGGGGAGTCCTGAAGCTTTCTTT. The variable domain in full, completed from reference TRBV29-1 and TRBJ1-1, reads SAVISQKPSRDICQRGTSLTIQCQVDSQVTMMFWYRQQPGQSLTLIATANQGSEATYESGFVIDKFPISRPNLTFSTLTVSNMSPEDSSIYLCSVDDWGSPEAFFGQGTRLTVV.

This clonotype was observed at least ten times. The rearrangement links TRBV12-5 to TRBJ2-1; perhaps D is TRBD1 or TRBD2 (5 bases each). This CDR3 is 13 amino acids long. V dropped 7 bases and J dropped 10 bases, with 17 bases sitting between them. Germline V gives CDR1 LGHNT, CDR2 FRNRAP. DNA for the CDR3: TGTGCTAGTGTCAGAGGGACGGCTACCGAGCAGTTCTTC. Translated: CASVRGTATEQFF.

This clonotype was seen a handful of times. The rearrangement joins TRBV19 to TRBJ1-5, with a tentative D call TRBD1 (6 bases). The CDR3 runs 13 residues. Between the trimmed V and J ends, which lost 4 bases and 9 bases, there was a span of 13 bases. Germline lookup yields CDR1 LNHDA and CDR2 SQIVND (reference sequence). The CDR3 DNA is TGTGCCAGTAGTAGCGGGGGCAAGGGGCCCCAGCATTTT. It yields the protein CASSSGGKGPQHF.

With regard to this clonotype: Germline and junction disagree at one end, which may indicate a read error. This chain uses TRBV7-9 with TRBJ2-3, with 7 bases matching TRBD2. The CDR3 covers 14 residues. Germline V lookup: CDR1 SEHNR, CDR2 FQNEAQ (reference sequence). This CDR3 is CASSSGGGTDTQYF. The CDR3, as DNA: TGCGCCAGCAGCTCGGGAGGTGGCACAGATACGCAGTATTTT.

The rearrangement uses TRBV29-1 and TRBJ1-3; D perhaps matches TRBD1 (6 bases). Trimming pared 5 bases from V and 0 bases from J, leaving 11 bases between. In germline, CDR1 is SQVTM, CDR2 ANQGSEA. The CDR3 sequence is 14 residues long. The DNA for the CDR3 is TGCAGCGTTTCAACAGGGAGCTCTGGAAACACCATATATTTT. Amino acids: CSVSTGSSGNTIYF.

The V gene is TRBV6-2 or TRBV6-3, the J gene TRBJ1-1, with 7 bases fitting TRBD1. This CDR3 is 14 amino acids long. Germline V gene data show CDR1 as MNHEY and CDR2 as SVGEGT. V shed 5 bases, J shed 4 bases, and the junction held 7 bases outside the gene matches. CDR3 bases: TGTGCCAGCAGTACCGAGGGGGCGGGCACTGAAGCTTTCTTT. This encodes CASSTEGAGTEAFF.

The J gene is TRBJ1-4, the V gene TRBV7-2, with 7 bases that match TRBD1. J gave up 12 bases and V 8 bases, and 9 bases lay outside the gene matches. Germline CDR1 SGHTA, CDR2 FQGNSA. The CDR3 loop spans 12 amino acids. The chain's CDR3 is CASRDREEELFF. The CDR3 region has the DNA TGTGCCAGCCGAGACAGGGAGGAAGAACTGTTTTTT.

The chain joins TRBV19 to TRBJ2-7; perhaps D is TRBD1 or TRBD2 (5 bases each). CDR1 LNHDA and CDR2 SQIVND come from the germline V gene (reference sequence). Trimming shortened V by 10 bases and J by 5 bases, and 12 bases separated the two germline ends. The CDR3 runs to 11 residues. This CDR3 reads CATGPGNEQYF. The CDR3 DNA reads TGTGCCACGGGACCCGGGAACGAGCAGTACTTC.